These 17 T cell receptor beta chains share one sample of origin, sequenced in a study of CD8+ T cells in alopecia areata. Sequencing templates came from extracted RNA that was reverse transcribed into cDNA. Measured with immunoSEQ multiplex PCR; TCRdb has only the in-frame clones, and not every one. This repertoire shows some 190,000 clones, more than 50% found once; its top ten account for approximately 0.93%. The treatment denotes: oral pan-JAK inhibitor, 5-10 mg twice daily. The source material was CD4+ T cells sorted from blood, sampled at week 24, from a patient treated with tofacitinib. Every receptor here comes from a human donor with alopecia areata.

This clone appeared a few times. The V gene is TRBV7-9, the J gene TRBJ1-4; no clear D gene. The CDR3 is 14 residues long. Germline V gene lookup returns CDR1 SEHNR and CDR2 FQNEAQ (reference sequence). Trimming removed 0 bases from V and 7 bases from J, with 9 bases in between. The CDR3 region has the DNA TGTGCCAGCAGCTTAGCGGTGAAGGGTGAAAAACTGTTTTTT. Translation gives CASSLAVKGEKLFF.

The CDR3 is CASSPNLNYGYTF. The CDR3 DNA sequence: TGTGCCAGCAGCCCGAACTTAAACTATGGCTACACCTTC. This chain uses TRBV14 with TRBJ1-2; D uncertain. Germline CDR1 SGHDN, CDR2 FVKESK. V lost 4 bases and J lost 2, with 8 bases in between. The CDR3 runs 13 residues.

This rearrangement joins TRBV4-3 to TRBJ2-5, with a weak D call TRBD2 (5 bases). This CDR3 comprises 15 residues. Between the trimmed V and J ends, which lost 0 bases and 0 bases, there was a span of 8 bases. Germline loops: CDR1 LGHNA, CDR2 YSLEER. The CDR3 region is CASSQDLANQETQYF. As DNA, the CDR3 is TGCGCCAGCAGCCAAGATCTAGCTAACCAAGAGACCCAGTACTTC.

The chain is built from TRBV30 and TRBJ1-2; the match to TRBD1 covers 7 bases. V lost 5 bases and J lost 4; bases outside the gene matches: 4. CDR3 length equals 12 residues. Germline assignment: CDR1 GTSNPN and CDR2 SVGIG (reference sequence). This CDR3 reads CAWGDSVYGYTF. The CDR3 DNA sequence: TGTGCCTGGGGGGACAGCGTCTATGGCTACACCTTC. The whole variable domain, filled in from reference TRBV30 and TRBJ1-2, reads SQTIHQWPATLVQPVGSPLSLECTVEGTSNPNLYWYRQAAGRGLQLLFYSVGIGQISSEVPQNLSASRPQDRQFILSSKKLLLSDSGFYLCAWGDSVYGYTFGSGTRLTVV.

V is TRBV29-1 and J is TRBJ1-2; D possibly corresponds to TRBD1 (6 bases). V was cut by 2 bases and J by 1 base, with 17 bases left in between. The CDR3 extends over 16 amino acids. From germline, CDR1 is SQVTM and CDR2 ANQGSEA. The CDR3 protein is CSVEPGLPRGNYGYTF. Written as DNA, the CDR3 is TGCAGCGTTGAACCCGGGCTCCCCAGGGGTAACTATGGCTACACCTTC.

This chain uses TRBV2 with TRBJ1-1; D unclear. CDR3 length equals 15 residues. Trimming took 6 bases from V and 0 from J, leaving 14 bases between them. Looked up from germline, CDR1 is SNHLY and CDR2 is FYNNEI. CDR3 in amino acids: CASSANSRMNTEAFF. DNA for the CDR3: TGTGCCAGCAGCGCTAACTCAAGGATGAACACTGAAGCTTTCTTT. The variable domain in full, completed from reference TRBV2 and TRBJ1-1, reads EPEVTQTPSHQVTQMGQEVILRCVPISNHLYFYWYRQILGQKVEFLVSFYNNEISEKSEIFDDQFSVERPDGSNFTLKIRSTKLEDSAMYFCASSANSRMNTEAFFGQGTRLTVV.

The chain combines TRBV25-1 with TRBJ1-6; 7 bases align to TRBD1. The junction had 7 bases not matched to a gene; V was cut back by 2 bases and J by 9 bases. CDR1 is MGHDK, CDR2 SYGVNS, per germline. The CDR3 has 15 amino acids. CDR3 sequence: CASSENRGRRSPLHF. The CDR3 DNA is TGTGCCAGCAGTGAAAACAGGGGCCGGCGTTCACCCCTCCACTTT.

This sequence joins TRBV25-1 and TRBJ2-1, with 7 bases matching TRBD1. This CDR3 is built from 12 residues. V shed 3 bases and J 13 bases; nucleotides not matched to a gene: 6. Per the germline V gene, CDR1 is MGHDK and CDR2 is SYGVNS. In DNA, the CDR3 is TGTGCCAGCAGTGACATGGGGACAGCTCAGTTCTTC. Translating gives CASSDMGTAQFF.

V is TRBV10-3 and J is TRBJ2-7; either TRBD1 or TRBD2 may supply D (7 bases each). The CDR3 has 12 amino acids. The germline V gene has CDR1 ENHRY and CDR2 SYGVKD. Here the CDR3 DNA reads TGTCCTCCTGGGAGGGGGCTCTACGAGCAGTACTTC. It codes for CPPGRGLYEQYF.

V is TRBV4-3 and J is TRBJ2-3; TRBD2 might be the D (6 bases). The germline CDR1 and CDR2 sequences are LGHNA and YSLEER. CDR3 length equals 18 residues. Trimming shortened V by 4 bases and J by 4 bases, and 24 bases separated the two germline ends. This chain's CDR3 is CASSLSSASPGGADTQYF. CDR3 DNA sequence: TGCGCCAGCAGCCTTAGTAGCGCCTCCCCCGGCGGGGCAGATACGCAGTATTTT.

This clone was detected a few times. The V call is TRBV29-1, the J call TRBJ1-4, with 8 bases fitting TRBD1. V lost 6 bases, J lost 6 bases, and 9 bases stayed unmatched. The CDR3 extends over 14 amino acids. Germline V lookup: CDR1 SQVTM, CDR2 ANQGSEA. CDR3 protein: CSVRQGRNYEKLFF. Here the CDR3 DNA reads TGCAGCGTCCGACAGGGGAGGAATTATGAAAAACTGTTTTTT.

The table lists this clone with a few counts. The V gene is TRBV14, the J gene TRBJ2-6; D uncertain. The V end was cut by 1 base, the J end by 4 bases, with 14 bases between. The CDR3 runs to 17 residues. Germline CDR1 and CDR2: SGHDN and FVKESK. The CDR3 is CASSQAGLGTGANVLTF. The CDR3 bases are TGTGCCAGCAGCCAAGCTGGGTTAGGTACCGGGGCCAACGTCCTGACTTTC. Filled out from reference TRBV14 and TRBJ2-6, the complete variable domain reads EAGVTQFPSHSVIEKGQTVTLRCDPISGHDNLYWYRRVMGKEIKFLLHFVKESKQDESGMPNNRFLAERTGGTYSTLKVQPAELEDSGVYFCASSQAGLGTGANVLTFGAGSRLTVL.

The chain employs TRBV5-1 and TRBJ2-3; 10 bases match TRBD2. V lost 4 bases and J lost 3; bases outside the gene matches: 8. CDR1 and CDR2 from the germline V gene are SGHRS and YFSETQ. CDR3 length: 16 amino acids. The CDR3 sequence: CASSRNGAGGTDTQYF. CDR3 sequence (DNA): TGCGCCAGCAGCCGAAACGGAGCGGGGGGGACAGATACGCAGTATTTT.

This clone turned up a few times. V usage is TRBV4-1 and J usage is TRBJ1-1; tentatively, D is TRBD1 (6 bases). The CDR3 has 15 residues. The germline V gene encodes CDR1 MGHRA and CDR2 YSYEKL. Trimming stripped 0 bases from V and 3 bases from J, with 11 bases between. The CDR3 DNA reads TGCGCCAGCAGCCAAGACAGAACAGGGTACACTGAAGCTTTCTTT. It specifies CASSQDRTGYTEAFF.

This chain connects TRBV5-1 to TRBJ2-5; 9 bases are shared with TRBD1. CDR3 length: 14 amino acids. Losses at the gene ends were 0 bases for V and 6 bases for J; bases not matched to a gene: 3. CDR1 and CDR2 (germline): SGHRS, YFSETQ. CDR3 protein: CASSLGDRVKTQYF. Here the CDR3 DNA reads TGCGCCAGCAGCTTGGGGGACAGGGTAAAGACCCAGTACTTC.

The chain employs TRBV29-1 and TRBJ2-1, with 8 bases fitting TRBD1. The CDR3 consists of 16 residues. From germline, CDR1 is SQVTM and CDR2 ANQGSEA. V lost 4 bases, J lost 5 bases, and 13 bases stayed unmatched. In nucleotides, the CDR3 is TGCAGCGTTGGGGGACAGGTTACACCTACTAACAATGAGCAGTTCTTC. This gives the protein CSVGGQVTPTNNEQFF.

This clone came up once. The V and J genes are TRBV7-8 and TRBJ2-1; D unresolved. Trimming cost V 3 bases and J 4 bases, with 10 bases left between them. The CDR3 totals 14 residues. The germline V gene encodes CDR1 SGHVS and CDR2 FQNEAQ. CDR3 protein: CASSFTPDYNEQFF. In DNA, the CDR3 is TGTGCCAGCAGCTTTACCCCTGATTACAATGAGCAGTTCTTC.